The subject of this entry is one T cell receptor beta chain. Trimming took 5 bases from V and 3 from J; bases not matched to a gene: 11. This CDR3 spans 17 amino acids. From germline, CDR1 is LNHDA and CDR2 SQIVND (reference sequence). Here immunoSEQ multiplex PCR was the method, and the copy in TCRdb shows in-frame clones only, minus some. The sample yields around 180,000 clones, approximately 85% seen once. The data originate from a study of blood T cell repertoires in COVID-19. The chain recombines TRBV19 with TRBJ1-5; 9 nucleotides line up with TRBD1. The clonotype comes from a human donor with active or convalescent COVID-19. The donor label of this sample is uncertain. Specimen: peripheral blood. The CDR3 sequence is CASSRGGGQGSNQPQHF. The CDR3 nucleotides read TGTGCCAGTAGTCGGGGCGGGGGACAGGGATCCAATCAGCCCCAGCATTTT.